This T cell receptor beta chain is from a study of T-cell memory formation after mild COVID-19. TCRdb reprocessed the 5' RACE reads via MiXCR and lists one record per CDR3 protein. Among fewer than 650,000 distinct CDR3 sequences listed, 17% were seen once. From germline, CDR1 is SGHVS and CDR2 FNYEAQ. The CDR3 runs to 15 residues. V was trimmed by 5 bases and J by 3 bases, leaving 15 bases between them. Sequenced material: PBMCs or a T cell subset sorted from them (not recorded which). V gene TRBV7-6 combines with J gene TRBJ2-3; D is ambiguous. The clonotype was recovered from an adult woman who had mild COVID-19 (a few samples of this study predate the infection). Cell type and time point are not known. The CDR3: CASSAGALGTDTQYF. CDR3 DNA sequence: TGTGCCAGCAGCGCAGGAGCCTTGGGGACAGATACGCAGTATTTT.